The 28 T cell receptor beta chains given below trace back to one sample, sequenced in a study of CD8+CD57+ T cells in acquired aplastic anemia. Both TCR beta VDJ combination and CDR3 sequence profiling were carried out. Genomic DNA was the template for this profiling. TCRdb reanalysed the reads using MiXCR and keeps one entry per CDR3 protein. The top ten hold over 7.5% of the sample, which has about 190,000 distinct CDR3 sequences, just under 50% seen once. Patients chosen for sequencing had CD8+CD57+ cells that had expanded, as shown by flow cytometry. Sample: sorted CD4+, CD8+, or CD8+CD57+ T cells (not recorded which) from PBMCs. The receptors come from a human donor with aplastic anemia.

The chain is built from TRBV10-3 and TRBJ2-3; weak D call: TRBD2 (5 bases). Per the germline V gene, CDR1 is ENHRY and CDR2 is SYGVKD. Trimming pared 8 bases from V and 2 bases from J, leaving 20 bases between. This CDR3 contains 16 residues. Here the CDR3 DNA reads TGTGCCATCTCGGCGAGCCGGAGGATCCTCACAGATACGCAGTATTTT. Translation: CAISASRRILTDTQYF.

The chain couples TRBV19 to TRBJ2-7; D is unclear. The V gene's germline CDR1 is LNHDA and CDR2 SQIVND (reference sequence). V was shortened by 9 bases and J by 0 bases, with 15 bases between the two germline ends. The CDR3 runs to 14 residues. CDR3: CASSRRAVSYEQYF. CDR3 nucleotides: TGTGCCAGCTCTAGAAGGGCCGTCTCCTACGAGCAGTACTTC. Full variable domain (outside the CDR3, taken from reference TRBV19 and TRBJ2-7): DGGITQSPKYLFRKEGQNVTLSCEQNLNHDAMYWYRQDPGQGLRLIYYSQIVNDFQKGDIAEGYSVSREKKESFPLTVTSAQKNPTAFYLCASSRRAVSYEQYFGPGTRLTVT.

The chain joins TRBV6-1 to TRBJ1-6; 7 nucleotides match TRBD1. V lost 6 bases and J lost 6; bases outside the gene matches: 8. The germline V gene has CDR1 MNHNS and CDR2 SASEGT. The CDR3 length is 15 residues. CDR3 protein: CASRLYRGANSPLHF. The CDR3 nucleotides read TGTGCCAGCAGACTTTACAGGGGCGCTAATTCACCCCTCCACTTT.

This clonotype appeared many times. This sequence joins TRBV10-3 and TRBJ2-3; D may be TRBD1 (5 bases). The CDR3 spans 15 residues. V was trimmed by 10 bases and J by 2 bases, leaving 19 bases between them. The germline V gene encodes CDR1 ENHRY and CDR2 SYGVKD. The CDR3: CATMDTPISTDTQYF. The CDR3 DNA reads as TGTGCCACCATGGACACCCCGATCTCCACAGATACGCAGTATTTT.

The chain carries TRBV15 and TRBJ2-3; 10 bases are shared with TRBD1. The V gene's germline CDR1 is LNHNV and CDR2 YYDKDF (reference sequence). The CDR3 sequence is 16 residues long. The V segment lost 4 bases and the J segment 4 bases; nucleotides outside the gene matches: 8. The CDR3 here is CATSISPGQGSDTQYF. The DNA for the CDR3 is TGTGCCACCAGCATATCGCCGGGACAGGGGTCAGATACGCAGTATTTT.

The chain joins TRBV7-9 to TRBJ2-2; tentative D call: TRBD2 (6 bases). Trimming pared 6 bases from V and 7 bases from J, leaving 15 bases between. The CDR3 has 14 residues. Germline CDR1 reads SEHNR; CDR2 reads FQNEAQ (reference sequence). Here the CDR3 reads CASRRLGSSGELFF. The CDR3 nucleotides are TGTGCCAGCAGGCGGCTCGGGAGTAGCGGGGAGCTGTTTTTT. The whole variable domain, filled in from reference TRBV7-9 and TRBJ2-2, reads DTGVSQNPRHKITKRGQNVTFRCDPISEHNRLYWYRQTLGQGPEFLTYFQNEAQLEKSRLLSDRFSAERPKGSFSTLEIQRTEQGDSAMYLCASRRLGSSGELFFGEGSRLTVL.

The chain is built from TRBV2 and TRBJ2-1; TRBD2 matches at 10 bases. The V gene's germline CDR1 is SNHLY and CDR2 FYNNEI. With V trimmed by 9 bases and J by 8 bases, 7 bases remained unmatched. The length of the CDR3 is 13 residues. The CDR3 sequence: CARASGGADEQFF. CDR3 DNA: TGTGCCAGAGCTAGCGGGGGTGCAGATGAGCAGTTCTTC.

This clonotype was counted a single time. This sequence joins TRBV19 and TRBJ2-2, with 7 positions matching TRBD2. The CDR3 consists of 15 residues. The junction had 4 bases not matched to a gene; V was cut back by 3 bases and J by 3 bases. Germline CDR1 LNHDA, CDR2 SQIVND (reference sequence). CDR3 nucleotides: TGTGCCAGTAGTATCTTTGGGGGGGACACCGGGGAGCTGTTTTTT. Protein product: CASSIFGGDTGELFF.

With regard to this clonotype: As the CDR3 is not closed by the conserved phenylalanine or tryptophan, this likely results from a read error. The chain employs TRBV14 and TRBJ1-1; TRBD1 is a possible D gene (5 bases). Trimming shortened V by 8 bases and J by 3 bases, and 25 bases separated the two germline ends. Germline values: CDR1 SGHDN, CDR2 FVKESK. CDR3 length equals 17 residues. The CDR3 loop reads CASSARVSPEWYTEAFL. The CDR3 DNA sequence: TGTGCCAGCTCAGCCAGGGTTTCCCCCGAGTGGTACACTGAAGCTTTCCTT.

The chain recombines TRBV9 with TRBJ1-1, with D unclear. This CDR3 spans 14 amino acids. Germline V gene lookup returns CDR1 SGDLS and CDR2 YYNGEE. V was pared by 0 bases and J by 1 base, with 7 bases between. The CDR3: CASSVESENTEAFF. CDR3 nucleotide sequence: TGTGCCAGCAGCGTAGAGTCAGAGAACACTGAAGCTTTCTTT.

With regard to this clonotype: A much more abundant neighbour one base away suggests this may be a read error. The chain links TRBV9 to TRBJ2-3; 9 nucleotides match TRBD2. Germline CDR1 is SGDLS and CDR2 is YYNGEE. CDR3 length: 15 residues. The CDR3 spells CASSVVAGVTDTQCF. Written as DNA, the CDR3 is TGTGCCAGCAGCGTAGTAGCGGGAGTTACAGATACGCAGTGTTTT.

This clonotype was counted ten times or more. V is TRBV19 and J is TRBJ1-1; possibly TRBD1 for D (6 bases). V gave up 3 bases and J gave up 4 bases, with 15 bases separating them. The CDR3 totals 15 residues. Germline CDR1 and CDR2: LNHDA and SQIVND (reference sequence). The CDR3 bases are TGTGCCAGTAGTATCCTACAGGGACTGGGCACTGAAGCTTTCTTT. This codes for CASSILQGLGTEAFF.

This clonotype was seen more than once but under ten times. This chain uses TRBV2 with TRBJ2-1, with TRBD1 identical over 7 bases. CDR1 is SNHLY and CDR2 is FYNNEI in the germline V gene. The CDR3 contains 15 residues. Losses at the gene ends were 2 bases for V and 4 bases for J; bases not matched to a gene: 5. CDR3 in amino acids: CASSEQGTAYNEQFF. As DNA, the CDR3 is TGTGCCAGCAGTGAACAGGGGACAGCTTACAATGAGCAGTTCTTC.

This clonotype was counted at least ten times. This chain connects TRBV6-1 to TRBJ2-3; D gene uncertain. Germline V lookup: CDR1 MNHNS, CDR2 SASEGT. The CDR3 consists of 15 residues. V was cut by 5 bases and J by 4 bases, with 16 bases left in between. The CDR3 protein is CASSSGWVPPDTQYF. The CDR3 DNA sequence: TGTGCCAGCAGTTCCGGATGGGTGCCACCAGATACGCAGTATTTT.

V gene TRBV25-1 combines with J gene TRBJ1-4, with D tentatively TRBD1 (5 bases). This CDR3 is 15 amino acids long. The V and J ends lost 5 bases and 9 bases respectively, with 19 bases between them. The germline gives CDR1 MGHDK, CDR2 SYGVNS. CDR3 protein: CASSSGDGRRKKLFF. The CDR3, as DNA: TGTGCCAGCAGTAGTGGGGACGGAAGGCGTAAAAAACTGTTTTTT.

This clonotype has only a few counts. The chain carries TRBV29-1 and TRBJ2-7, with 8 positions matching TRBD1. From germline, CDR1 is SQVTM and CDR2 ANQGSEA. V shed 6 bases and J 3 bases; nucleotides not matched to a gene: 4. The CDR3 extends over 12 amino acids. The CDR3 loop reads CSVGQGSYEQYF. As DNA, the CDR3 is TGCAGCGTCGGACAGGGAAGCTACGAGCAGTACTTC.

Ten or more counts support this clonotype. The V and J genes are TRBV5-1 and TRBJ1-5; D gene uncertain. CDR1 SGHRS and CDR2 YFSETQ come from the germline V gene. The CDR3 totals 16 residues. V lost 0 bases to trimming and J lost 3 bases, with 13 bases between them. CDR3 nucleotides: TGCGCCAGCAGCTTGGGAGAAGAGTACAACAATCAGCCCCAGCATTTT. It codes for CASSLGEEYNNQPQHF.

The chain combines TRBV2 with TRBJ2-1; D may be TRBD2 (5 bases). Trimming removed 5 bases at V and 16 bases at J, with 21 bases between. This CDR3 region has 13 residues. Germline CDR1 and CDR2: SNHLY and FYNNEI. The CDR3 region is CASSPLTRERLFF. The CDR3 nucleotides read TGTGCCAGCAGTCCTCTCACCCGGGAAAGGTTATTCTTC.

This clonotype was seen just once. The CDR3 DNA is TGCAGTTTGGGACAGGGAAATTCCCACGAGCAGTACTTC. Its protein product is CSLGQGNSHEQYF. The rearrangement links TRBV29-1 to TRBJ2-7, with 9 bases that match TRBD1. The germline V gene encodes CDR1 SQVTM and CDR2 ANQGSEA. The CDR3 is made up of 13 amino acids.

This clonotype was seen at least ten times. This chain uses TRBV11-2 with TRBJ2-7, with 8 positions matching TRBD2. The CDR3 has 16 residues. Germline V gene sequence: CDR1 SGHAT, CDR2 FQNNGV. V lost 1 base, J lost 4 bases, and 9 bases stayed unmatched. The CDR3 DNA reads as TGTGCCAGCAGCTTAGGGGGACTAGTGGGTCCGTACGAGCAGTACTTC. It yields the protein CASSLGGLVGPYEQYF.

This clonotype appeared many times. The genes are TRBV11-2 and TRBJ2-5; 13 bases align to TRBD2. The CDR3 has 16 amino acids. Germline assignment: CDR1 SGHAT and CDR2 FQNNGV. J gave up 1 base and V 4 bases, and 3 bases lay outside the gene matches. The CDR3 sequence: CASSSGLAGTQETQYF. CDR3 bases: TGTGCCAGCAGCTCGGGACTAGCGGGGACCCAAGAGACCCAGTACTTC.

A few counts support this clonotype. V and J are TRBV7-2 and TRBJ2-7; D not resolved. Between the trimmed V and J ends, which lost 1 base and 2 bases, there was a span of 9 bases. CDR1 and CDR2 (germline): SGHTA, FQGNSA. This CDR3 spans 14 amino acids. This chain's CDR3 is CASSLGGPAYEQYF. As DNA, the CDR3 is TGTGCCAGCAGCTTAGGTGGGCCTGCCTACGAGCAGTACTTC.

A remark on this clonotype: This sequence may be a read error, since a much larger clone differs from it by one base. The chain has TRBV5-1 and TRBJ1-2; weak D call: TRBD1 (5 bases). The CDR3 loop spans 13 amino acids. V dropped 7 bases and J dropped 2 bases, with 12 bases sitting between them. The V gene's germline CDR1 is SGHRS and CDR2 YFSETQ. CDR3 in amino acids: CASEIPGNYGYTF. The CDR3 bases are TGCGCCAGCGAGATTCCAGGGAACTATGGCTACACCTTC.

Of note for this clonotype: One end of the junction varies from germline; a read error may be responsible. The rearrangement links TRBV7-3 to TRBJ2-1; maybe TRBD2 (6 bases). The CDR3 consists of 14 residues. Per the germline V gene, CDR1 is SGHTA and CDR2 is FQGTGA. This chain's CDR3 is CASSPNQDYGEQFF. CDR3 in DNA: TGTGCTAGCAGCCCAAACCAGGACTACGGTGAGCAGTTCTTC.

The chain employs TRBV11-1 and TRBJ1-1, with D perhaps matching TRBD1 (5 bases). Trimming took 6 bases from V and 5 from J, leaving 10 bases between them. The germline CDR1 and CDR2 sequences are SGHAT and FQDESV (reference sequence). The CDR3 is 12 residues long. CDR3 protein: CASSIAGTEAFF. CDR3 coding DNA: TGTGCCAGCAGTATCGCAGGGACTGAAGCTTTCTTT. Supplemented by reference TRBV11-1 and TRBJ1-1, the full variable domain reads EAEVAQSPRYKITEKSQAVAFWCDPISGHATLYWYRQILGQGPELLVQFQDESVVDDSQLPKDRFSAERLKGVDSTLKIQPAELGDSAMYLCASSIAGTEAFFGQGTRLTVV.

V and J are TRBV15 and TRBJ1-5; D ambiguous. CDR1 and CDR2 (germline): LNHNV, YYDKDF (reference sequence). The CDR3 extends over 15 amino acids. V lost 0 bases and J lost 3, with 9 bases in between. Written as DNA, the CDR3 is TGTGCCACCAGCAGAGATTCACCGACCAATCAGCCCCAGCATTTT. Protein product: CATSRDSPTNQPQHF.

The gene calls are TRBV29-1 and TRBJ2-1; a possible D gene is TRBD1 (5 bases). CDR1 and CDR2 from the germline V gene are SQVTM and ANQGSEA. There are 11 residues in the CDR3. The ends were cut back, 4 bases at V and 12 bases at J, with 13 bases in the middle. This chain's CDR3 is CSVGQGEGQFF. The CDR3 DNA follows: TGCAGCGTTGGGCAGGGCGAAGGGCAGTTCTTC.

The CDR3 here is CSARDATAGTDTQYF. CDR3 sequence (DNA): TGCAGTGCTAGAGATGCGACAGCCGGCACAGATACGCAGTATTTT. V is TRBV20-1 and J is TRBJ2-3, with a tentative D call TRBD1 (5 bases). The CDR3 loop spans 15 amino acids. With 0 bases removed from V and 1 base from J, the gap between germline ends came to 11 bases. Germline CDR1 is DFQATT and CDR2 is SNEGSKA (reference sequence).